This entry lists 7 T cell receptor beta chains sequenced from one sample in a study of blood T cell repertoires in COVID-19. Profiling relied on immunoSEQ multiplex PCR, and the TCRdb table lists in-frame clones only, not all of them. The table records about 63,000 clones, around 79% of them present only once. Sequencing input: peripheral blood. The receptors originated from a human donor in a cohort sampled during active COVID-19.

V usage is TRBV3-1 (or the pseudogene TRBV3-2) and J usage is TRBJ2-7, with D perhaps TRBD1 (5 bases). This CDR3 region has 15 residues. In germline, CDR1 is LGHDT, CDR2 YNNKEL (reference sequence). Trimming removed 3 bases at V and 3 bases at J, with 15 bases between. The CDR3 DNA reads TGTGCCAGCAGCCAGATGGACACCCCCAGCTACGAGCAGTACTTC. Encoded protein: CASSQMDTPSYEQYF.

The V call is TRBV30, the J call TRBJ1-5; TRBD1 matches 8 bases. The V gene end was trimmed by 1 base and the J gene end by 5 bases; junction bases not matched to a gene: 10. The germline CDR1 and CDR2 sequences are GTSNPN and SVGIG (reference sequence). The CDR3 has 16 residues. The CDR3 sequence: CAWSGRTGPVDQPQHF. CDR3 sequence (DNA): TGTGCCTGGAGTGGCCGGACAGGGCCCGTCGATCAGCCCCAGCATTTT.

The rearrangement joins TRBV4-1 to TRBJ1-3; 9 bases fit TRBD1. The CDR3 covers 15 residues. Looked up from germline, CDR1 is MGHRA and CDR2 is YSYEKL. The ends lost 5 bases at V and 3 bases at J; junction bases unmatched: 5. As DNA, the CDR3 is TGCGCCAGCAGCACCACAGGGGGCTTTGGAAACACCATATATTTT. Amino acids: CASSTTGGFGNTIYF.

This clone was seen a few times. The V and J genes are TRBV30 and TRBJ1-3; D is unresolved. The V end lost 2 bases, the J end lost 0 bases, and 8 bases lay between the germline ends. The CDR3 runs 14 residues. Germline V gene lookup returns CDR1 GTSNPN and CDR2 SVGIG (reference sequence). CDR3 coding DNA: TGTGCCTGGAGTCGGAGTTTCTCTGGAAACACCATATATTTT. This gives the protein CAWSRSFSGNTIYF.

The chain joins TRBV15 to TRBJ2-1; TRBD2 is a possible D gene (5 bases). The germline V and J ends were trimmed by 0 bases and 6 bases, with 18 bases remaining between them. The CDR3 is 17 amino acids. Germline V CDR1 and CDR2: LNHNV, YYDKDF (reference sequence). CDR3 sequence reads: CATSRDGGYPSPNEQFF. CDR3 DNA: TGTGCCACCAGCAGAGATGGAGGCTACCCTAGTCCCAATGAGCAGTTCTTC.

The chain recombines TRBV11-3 with TRBJ2-3; D possibly corresponds to TRBD2 (6 bases). CDR3 length equals 15 residues. V dropped 5 bases and J dropped 4 bases, with 16 bases sitting between them. Germline values: CDR1 SGHNT, CDR2 YENEEA. In nucleotides, the CDR3 is TGTGCCAGCAGCCCCGGGGGTGGGATCTCAGATACGCAGTATTTT. Translation: CASSPGGGISDTQYF.

The chain uses TRBV7-2 and TRBJ2-7; D is uncertain. Per germline, CDR1 SGHTA and CDR2 FQGNSA. Trimming removed 6 bases at V and 3 bases at J, with 12 bases between. CDR3 length: 13 amino acids. The CDR3 nucleotides are TGTGCCAGCAGTGACTGGAAAAACTACGAGCAGTACTTC. As protein: CASSDWKNYEQYF.